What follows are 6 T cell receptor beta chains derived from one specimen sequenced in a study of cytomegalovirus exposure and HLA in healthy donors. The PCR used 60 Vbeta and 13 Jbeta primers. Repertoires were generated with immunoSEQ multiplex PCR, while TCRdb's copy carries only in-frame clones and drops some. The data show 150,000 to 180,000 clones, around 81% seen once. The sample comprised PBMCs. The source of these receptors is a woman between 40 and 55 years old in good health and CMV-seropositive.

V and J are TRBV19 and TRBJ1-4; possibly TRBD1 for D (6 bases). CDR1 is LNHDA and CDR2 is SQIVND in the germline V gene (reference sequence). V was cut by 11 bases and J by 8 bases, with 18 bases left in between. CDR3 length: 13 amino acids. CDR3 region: CAVNRAVGEKLFF. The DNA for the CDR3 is TGTGCCGTTAACAGGGCCGTTGGGGAAAAACTGTTTTTT.

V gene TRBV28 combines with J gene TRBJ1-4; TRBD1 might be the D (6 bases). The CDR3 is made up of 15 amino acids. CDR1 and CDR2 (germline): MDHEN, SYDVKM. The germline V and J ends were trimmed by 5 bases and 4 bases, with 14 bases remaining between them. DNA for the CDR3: TGTGCCAGCAGTACCCAGACAGGCTATAATGAAAAACTGTTTTTT. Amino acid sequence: CASSTQTGYNEKLFF. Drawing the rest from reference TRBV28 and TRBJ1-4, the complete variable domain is DVKVTQSSRYLVKRTGEKVFLECVQDMDHENMFWYRQDPGLGLRLIYFSYDVKMKEKGDIPEGYSVSREKKERFSLILESASTNQTSMYLCASSTQTGYNEKLFFGSGTQLSVL.

The CDR3 reads CASSIRVPGQGTYEQYF. The CDR3 DNA follows: TGTGCCAGTAGTATCAGGGTCCCGGGACAGGGGACGTACGAGCAGTACTTC. This chain links TRBV19 with TRBJ2-7; 10 nucleotides align to TRBD1. Germline V gene lookup returns CDR1 LNHDA and CDR2 SQIVND (reference sequence). The CDR3 is 17 residues long. V lost 3 bases, J lost 4 bases, and 12 bases stayed unmatched.

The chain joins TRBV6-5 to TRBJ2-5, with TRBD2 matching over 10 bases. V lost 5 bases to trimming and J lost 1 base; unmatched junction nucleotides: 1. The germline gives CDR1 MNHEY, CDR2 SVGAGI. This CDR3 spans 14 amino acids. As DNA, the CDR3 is TGTGCCAGCAGTGCTAGCGGGAGCCAAGAGACCCAGTACTTC. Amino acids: CASSASGSQETQYF.

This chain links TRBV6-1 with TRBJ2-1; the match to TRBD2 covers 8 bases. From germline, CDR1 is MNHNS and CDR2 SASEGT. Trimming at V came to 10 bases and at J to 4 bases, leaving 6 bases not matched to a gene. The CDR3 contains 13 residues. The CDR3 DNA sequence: TGTGCCACCACAGCGGGAGCTTACAATGAGCAGTTCTTC. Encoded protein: CATTAGAYNEQFF.

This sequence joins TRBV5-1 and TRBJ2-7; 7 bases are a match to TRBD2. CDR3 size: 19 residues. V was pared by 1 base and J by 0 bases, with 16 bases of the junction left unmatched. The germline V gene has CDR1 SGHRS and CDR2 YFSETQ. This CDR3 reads CASSLTLLSGNPTSYEQYF. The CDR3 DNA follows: TGCGCCAGCAGCTTGACGCTTTTAAGCGGGAACCCGACCTCCTACGAGCAGTACTTC.